Listed here are 20 T cell receptor beta chains from one sample, sequenced in a study of T cells in tuberculosis. Some clones are missing from TCRdb's copy, which holds only in-frame ones; the method was immunoSEQ multiplex PCR. The data contain about 40,000 clones, 94% of them singletons. Time point specified: new active TB diagnosis, blood taken before or within 7 days of starting treatment. Material: PBMCs, obtained at tuberculosis diagnosis. The receptors derive from an adult with tuberculosis.

This clone was observed a handful of times. DNA of the CDR3: TGTGCCAGCAGTGATCACAGGGGTGGGAGCAATCAGCCCCAGCATTTT. This translates into CASSDHRGGSNQPQHF. This chain links TRBV25-1 with TRBJ1-5, with 7 bases aligning to TRBD1. Germline CDR1 and CDR2: MGHDK and SYGVNS. With 3 bases clipped from V and 1 base from J, the junction kept 6 bases outside the gene matches. CDR3 length equals 16 residues. The whole variable domain, remainder taken from reference TRBV25-1 and TRBJ1-5, is EADIYQTPRYLVIGTGKKITLECSQTMGHDKMYWYQQDPGMELHLIHYSYGVNSTEKGDLSSESTVSRIRTEHFPLTLESARPSHTSQYLCASSDHRGGSNQPQHFGDGTRLSIL.

This rearrangement joins TRBV28 to TRBJ1-5; D perhaps matches TRBD1 (5 bases). The germline gives CDR1 MDHEN, CDR2 SYDVKM. Trimming shortened V by 2 bases and J by 5 bases, and 13 bases separated the two germline ends. The CDR3 consists of 15 residues. The CDR3: CASSLALSGHQPQHF. The CDR3, as DNA: TGTGCCAGCAGTTTAGCGCTTTCAGGGCATCAGCCCCAGCATTTT.

This sequence joins TRBV28 and TRBJ2-2; 8 nucleotides match TRBD2. The CDR3 is made up of 15 amino acids. V was clipped by 6 bases and J by 4 bases; unmatched bases: 7. Germline V gives CDR1 MDHEN, CDR2 SYDVKM. As DNA, the CDR3 is TGTGCCAGCAGGACGGGGGGGCCGGGCACCGGGGAGCTGTTTTTT. The encoded protein is CASRTGGPGTGELFF. Combining the CDR3 with reference TRBV28 and TRBJ2-2 gives the whole variable domain DVKVTQSSRYLVKRTGEKVFLECVQDMDHENMFWYRQDPGLGLRLIYFSYDVKMKEKGDIPEGYSVSREKKERFSLILESASTNQTSMYLCASRTGGPGTGELFFGEGSRLTVL.

The chain combines TRBV30 with TRBJ1-6, with 9 bases lining up with TRBD1. The CDR3 has 15 residues. Unmatched junction bases numbered 6, after V lost 3 bases and J lost 6 bases. Per germline, CDR1 GTSNPN and CDR2 SVGIG (reference sequence). CDR3 in amino acids: CAWRDQQGANSPLHF. CDR3 DNA sequence: TGTGCCTGGAGGGATCAACAGGGGGCTAATTCACCCCTCCACTTT.

The CDR3 DNA reads TGTGCCAGCAGCTTGGGAGGACAAAGCAATCAGCCCCAGCATTTT. Amino acid sequence: CASSLGGQSNQPQHF. The chain uses TRBV5-4 and TRBJ1-5; possible D gene TRBD1, 5 bases. The CDR3 has 15 amino acids. From germline, CDR1 is SGHNT and CDR2 YYREEE (reference sequence). V lost 0 bases and J lost 1, with 8 bases in between.

V gene TRBV19 combines with J gene TRBJ1-2; a possible D gene is TRBD1 (5 bases). Germline CDR1 LNHDA, CDR2 SQIVND (reference sequence). Between the trimmed V and J ends, which lost 3 bases and 7 bases, there was a span of 12 bases. CDR3 length equals 13 residues. CDR3 nucleotide sequence: TGTGCCAGTAGTATTGTACAGGCCACTGGCTACACCTTC. As protein: CASSIVQATGYTF.

This rearrangement joins TRBV5-1 to TRBJ1-4; perhaps TRBD1 as D (6 bases). The V end lost 1 base, the J end lost 4 bases, and 8 bases lay between the germline ends. The CDR3 contains 14 residues. Germline CDR1 SGHRS, CDR2 YFSETQ. The CDR3 spells CASSLTGNNEKLFF. CDR3 sequence (DNA): TGCGCCAGCAGCTTGACAGGGAATAATGAAAAACTGTTTTTT.

The chain is built from TRBV4-1 and TRBJ1-2; D is unclear. V was trimmed by 4 bases and J by 2 bases, leaving 8 bases between them. CDR1 is MGHRA and CDR2 is YSYEKL in the germline V gene. The CDR3 has 13 residues. The CDR3 here is CASSRTENYGYTF. The CDR3 nucleotides are TGCGCCAGCAGCCGTACAGAGAACTATGGCTACACCTTC.

This rearrangement joins TRBV7-9 to TRBJ1-2; D possibly corresponds to TRBD1 (5 bases). Trimming stripped 0 bases from V and 7 bases from J, with 9 bases between. The CDR3 is made up of 13 amino acids. CDR1 and CDR2 (germline): SEHNR, FQNEAQ (reference sequence). The CDR3 reads CASSLAQGGGYTF. The CDR3 nucleotides are TGTGCCAGCAGCTTAGCGCAGGGTGGTGGCTACACCTTC.

The CDR3 nucleotides read TGCGCCAGCAGCCTGGGGGTACGCAGGGATGAGCAGTTCTTC. It is translated as CASSLGVRRDEQFF. This sequence joins TRBV5-1 and TRBJ2-1, with D perhaps matching TRBD1 or TRBD2 (5 bases each). V was pared by 4 bases and J by 8 bases, with 16 bases between. There are 14 residues in the CDR3. CDR1 is SGHRS, CDR2 YFSETQ, per germline.

The rearrangement uses TRBV18 and TRBJ1-4, with D uncertain. CDR3 length: 16 residues. V gave up 2 bases and J gave up 8 bases, with 18 bases separating them. Germline CDR1 is KGHSH and CDR2 is LQKENI. The CDR3 DNA follows: TGTGCCAGCTCACCAAGACAAACGGGAAATGGCGAAAAACTGTTTTTT. It is translated as CASSPRQTGNGEKLFF.

This chain joins TRBV28 and TRBJ1-2, with 10 bases lining up with TRBD1. V lost 6 bases, J lost 8 bases, and 15 bases stayed unmatched. Per the germline V gene, CDR1 is MDHEN and CDR2 is SYDVKM. The CDR3 length is 16 residues. This chain's CDR3 is CASSKPPGQGIRGYTF. CDR3 nucleotides: TGTGCCAGCAGCAAGCCCCCGGGACAGGGGATCCGAGGCTACACCTTC.

V is TRBV27 and J is TRBJ2-6, with TRBD1 as a possible D gene (5 bases). This CDR3 is 16 amino acids long. V lost 0 bases and J 2 bases, leaving 8 bases between the germline ends. Looked up from germline, CDR1 is MNHEY and CDR2 is SMNVEV (reference sequence). Here the CDR3 reads CASSLSRGAGANVLTF. CDR3 DNA: TGTGCCAGCAGTTTATCAAGGGGTGCTGGGGCCAACGTCCTGACTTTC.

The rearrangement uses TRBV27 and TRBJ1-6; 8 bases fit TRBD1. This CDR3 is built from 13 residues. V lost 6 bases, J lost 10 bases, and 5 bases stayed unmatched. Germline V CDR1 and CDR2: MNHEY, SMNVEV (reference sequence). The CDR3 coding sequence is TGTGCCAGCAGGACAGGGGTTAGATCACCCCTCCACTTT. Translating gives CASRTGVRSPLHF.

The rearrangement links TRBV14 to TRBJ2-3, with 7 bases matching TRBD2. With 5 bases clipped from V and 2 bases from J, the junction kept 10 bases outside the gene matches. The CDR3 length is 16 residues. Germline-derived CDR1 and CDR2 are SGHDN and FVKESK. The CDR3 here is CASSELGGGLTDTQYF. In DNA form, the CDR3 reads TGTGCCAGCAGCGAACTCGGCGGGGGACTCACAGATACGCAGTATTTT.

The chain has TRBV7-9 and TRBJ1-4; D is perhaps TRBD1 (5 bases). This CDR3 is built from 15 residues. Germline V gene sequence: CDR1 SEHNR, CDR2 FQNEAQ (reference sequence). V lost 5 bases to trimming and J lost 7 bases, with 17 bases between them. In DNA form, the CDR3 reads TGTGCCAGCAGCCCAACGACAGTAGTGGGTGAAAAACTGTTTTTT. It specifies CASSPTTVVGEKLFF.

This clone was seen once. The chain has TRBV27 and TRBJ2-7; 9 nucleotides agree with TRBD1. This CDR3 has 15 residues. Germline loops: CDR1 MNHEY, CDR2 SMNVEV (reference sequence). The V segment lost 2 bases and the J segment 1 base; nucleotides outside the gene matches: 3. CDR3 region: CASSLTGTGSYEQYF. CDR3 nucleotide sequence: TGTGCCAGCAGTTTAACCGGGACAGGGTCCTACGAGCAGTACTTC.

V is TRBV19 and J is TRBJ1-2, with D perhaps TRBD1 (6 bases). V gave up 1 base and J gave up 6 bases, with 12 bases separating them. The CDR3 loop spans 14 amino acids. In germline, CDR1 is LNHDA, CDR2 SQIVND (reference sequence). This chain's CDR3 is CASSIGGQGHGYTF. CDR3 DNA: TGTGCCAGTAGTATAGGCGGCCAGGGGCATGGCTACACCTTC.

The rearrangement joins TRBV21-1 to TRBJ2-5; the tabulated D call, TRBD1, remains unverified against the DNA. TRBV21-1 is a pseudogene locus. This CDR3 has 16 residues. Here the CDR3 DNA reads TGTGCCAGCACCCAAAAGCGGCAGGGGGCAAGGGAGACCCAGTACTTC. Translating gives CASTQKRQGARETQYF.

The CDR3: CASSLSGYGYTF. The CDR3 region has the DNA TGTGCCAGCAGCTTATCCGGCTATGGCTACACCTTC. This chain uses TRBV7-2 with TRBJ1-2; D unresolved. Trimming took off 2 bases at V and 4 bases at J, with 5 bases between the two ends. CDR1 and CDR2 (germline): SGHTA, FQGNSA. The CDR3 runs to 12 residues.